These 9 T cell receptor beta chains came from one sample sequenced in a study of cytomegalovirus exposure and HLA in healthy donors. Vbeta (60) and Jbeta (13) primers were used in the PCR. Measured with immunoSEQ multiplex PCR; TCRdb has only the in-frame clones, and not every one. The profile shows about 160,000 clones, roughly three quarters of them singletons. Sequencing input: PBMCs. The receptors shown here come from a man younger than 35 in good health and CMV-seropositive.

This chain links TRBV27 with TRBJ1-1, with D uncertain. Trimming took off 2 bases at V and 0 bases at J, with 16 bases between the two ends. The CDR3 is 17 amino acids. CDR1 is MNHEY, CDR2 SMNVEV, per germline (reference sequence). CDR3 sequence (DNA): TGTGCCAGCAGTTTAATCCCGCTGGGAGCAATGAACACTGAAGCTTTCTTT. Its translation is CASSLIPLGAMNTEAFF.

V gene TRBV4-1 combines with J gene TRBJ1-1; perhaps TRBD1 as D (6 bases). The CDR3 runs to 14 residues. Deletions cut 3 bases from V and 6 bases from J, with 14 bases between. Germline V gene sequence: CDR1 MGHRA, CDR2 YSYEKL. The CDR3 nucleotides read TGCGCCAGCAGCCAGGGGGAGGGGGGACCTGAAGCTTTCTTT. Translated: CASSQGEGGPEAFF.

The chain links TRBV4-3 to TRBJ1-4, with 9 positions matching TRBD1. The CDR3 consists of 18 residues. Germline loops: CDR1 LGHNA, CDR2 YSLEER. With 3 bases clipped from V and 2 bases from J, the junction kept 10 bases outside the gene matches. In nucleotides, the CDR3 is TGCGCCAGCAGCCACAGGACAGGGGCCACCTTTACTAATGAAAAACTGTTTTTT. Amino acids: CASSHRTGATFTNEKLFF.

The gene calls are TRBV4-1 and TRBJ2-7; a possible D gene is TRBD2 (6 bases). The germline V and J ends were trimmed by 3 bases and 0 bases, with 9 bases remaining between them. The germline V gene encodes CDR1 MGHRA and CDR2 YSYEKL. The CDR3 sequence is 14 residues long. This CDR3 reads CASSHAGNSYEQYF. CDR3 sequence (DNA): TGCGCCAGCAGCCACGCGGGGAACTCCTACGAGCAGTACTTC.

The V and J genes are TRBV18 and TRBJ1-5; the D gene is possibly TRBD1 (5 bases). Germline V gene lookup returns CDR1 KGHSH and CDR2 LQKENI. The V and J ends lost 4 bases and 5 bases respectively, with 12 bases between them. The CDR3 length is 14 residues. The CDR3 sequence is CASSQNAGDQPQHF. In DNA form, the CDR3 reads TGTGCCAGCTCACAAAACGCGGGGGATCAGCCCCAGCATTTT.

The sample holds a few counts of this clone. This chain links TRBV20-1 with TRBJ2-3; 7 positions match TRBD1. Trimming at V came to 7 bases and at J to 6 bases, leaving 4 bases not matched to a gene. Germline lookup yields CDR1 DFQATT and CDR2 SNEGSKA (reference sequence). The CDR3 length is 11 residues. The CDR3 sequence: CSVQGFDTQYF. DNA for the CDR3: TGCAGTGTACAGGGGTTTGATACGCAGTATTTT.

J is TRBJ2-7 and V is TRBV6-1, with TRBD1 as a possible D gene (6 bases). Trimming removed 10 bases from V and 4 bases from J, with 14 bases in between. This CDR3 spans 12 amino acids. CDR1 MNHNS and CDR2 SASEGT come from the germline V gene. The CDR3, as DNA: TGTGCCACGAGATACAGGGATTACGAGCAGTACTTC. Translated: CATRYRDYEQYF.

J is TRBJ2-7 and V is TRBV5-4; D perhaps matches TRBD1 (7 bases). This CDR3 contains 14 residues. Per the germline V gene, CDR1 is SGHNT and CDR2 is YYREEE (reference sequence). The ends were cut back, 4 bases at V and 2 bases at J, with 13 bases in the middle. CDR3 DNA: TGTGCCAGCAGCGGGGGGACAGCGACCTACGAGCAGTACTTC. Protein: CASSGGTATYEQYF.

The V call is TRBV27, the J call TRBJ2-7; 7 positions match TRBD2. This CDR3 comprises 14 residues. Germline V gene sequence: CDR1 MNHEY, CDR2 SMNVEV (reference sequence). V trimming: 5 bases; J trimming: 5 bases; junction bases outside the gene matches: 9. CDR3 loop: CASSQRREINEQYF. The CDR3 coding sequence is TGTGCCAGCAGTCAACGGCGGGAGATTAACGAGCAGTACTTC.